This TCR beta chain is drawn from a study of blood T cell repertoires in COVID-19. Study-level information: The United States, Italy and Spain supplied acute and convalescent COVID-19 samples. The cDNA or gDNA used as material had been derived from T cells, B-cell-depleted T cells, or PBMCs.

In the authors' workflow: For nucleated cells, counts were estimated from reference gene primer amplification. The protocol was immunoSEQ multiplex PCR, while the TCRdb copy is restricted to in-frame clones and leaves out a portion. Clonal size and the V and J genes are those of that table, whereas D and trimming came from the DNA. The repertoire includes about 88,000 clones, 86% of them detected once, and around a quarter sits in the top ten. The sequence was collected from a human donor in a cohort sampled during active COVID-19. Sample: peripheral blood.

CDR3 region: CASMGTGFQPQHF. CDR3 coding DNA: TGTGCCAGCATGGGGACAGGGTTTCAGCCCCAGCATTTT. V usage is TRBV2 and J usage is TRBJ1-5, with TRBD1 identical over 9 bases. Trimming removed 7 bases from V and 6 bases from J; junction bases left unmatched: 4. Germline assignment: CDR1 SNHLY and CDR2 FYNNEI. This CDR3 comprises 13 residues. Drawing the rest from reference TRBV2 and TRBJ1-5, the complete variable domain is EPEVTQTPSHQVTQMGQEVILRCVPISNHLYFYWYRQILGQKVEFLVSFYNNEISEKSEIFDDQFSVERPDGSNFTLKIRSTKLEDSAMYFCASMGTGFQPQHFGDGTRLSIL.